This T cell receptor (beta chain) was captured in a study of T cell responses to AZD1222 COVID-19 vaccine listed by TCRdb under 2021. Turning to the overall study: TCR sequencing was performed for some 250 trial participants, of whom roughly 200 were given two doses of AZD1222 and around 25 were given two doses of MenACWY control vaccine. Trial participants were enrolled into age subgroups of 18-55, 56-69 and 70-plus years, which contained about 150, 28 and 57 TCR-sequenced participants, respectively.

As to this clone: No antigen is known for it. No quality values exist for individual bases; no much larger clone is one base distant.

In light of the paper, this sample's time point label describes: about 28 days (+/-7) after the second vaccine dose. AZD1222 recipients with second doses at about 4 weeks or about 12 weeks were pooled, because spike-specific TCR depth and breadth did not differ between schedules. Samples from vaccinated people were obtained from the UK trials COV001 and COV002, which included a single-blind randomized controlled phase 2/3 trial of AZD1222 (ChAdOx1 nCoV-19) in healthy adults. For TCRbeta chain sequencing, PBMC samples were collected from trial participants at day 0 and at day 28 after the second dose. The junction shows trimming of 4 bases on V and 3 bases on J, and the gene matches do not reach 12 bases of it. Inclusive of the bounding cysteine and phenylalanine, the CDR3 is 19 residues long. CDR3 DNA only is kept here, 57 bases in frame from base 1. Reading the germline V gene gives CDR1 SGHTA and CDR2 FQGNSA.

The CDR3 regions of human TCRbeta chains were analyzed by immunosequencing. The paper's processing steps were these. Repertoire TCRs were matched against a reference library of SARS-CoV-2-specific TCRs generated with the MIRA antigen-specificity platform. Breadth was defined as the fraction of unique TCRs that were SARS-CoV-2-associated, and depth was defined as the fraction of total T cells that were SARS-CoV-2-associated. Each spike-specific TCR was assigned to its reactive spike region and to a CD4 or CD8 class using the MIRA data. Log10-transformed breadth and depth values were compared by one-way ANOVA with Sidak's multiple comparisons tests. TCRdb holds this immuneACCESS table with in-frame rearrangements only. Some clones are missing; in checked studies, unresolved V genes explain under half, and the rest has no known cause. That table supplies the V and J calls and clone size; D and trimming were determined from the DNA. The sample table shows 25,000 to 30,000 clones, and 80% to 95% are seen once. The top ten clones comprise about 8.1% of the sample.

Overall study results and their limits: No day 14 peak-response samples were available, so repertoires were characterized only after the peak T cell response. After two AZD1222 doses, spike-specific TCR breadth and depth were significantly higher than at day 0 and than in MenACWY recipients. In the small 56-69-year group, the increase in depth fell short of significance, most likely because of low power. Participants were mostly white British and included more females than males, and it was suggested by the authors that clonal diversity may have been underestimated. Epitopes outside the regions mutated in the B.1.351 and B.1.1.7 variants were reportedly recognized by nearly half of the unique spike-specific TCRs. Vaccine-associated CD4 TCRs spanned the whole spike protein, with dominant responses in regions 160-218 and 743-854. Conclusions about previously exposed vaccinees were limited because only six AZD1222 recipients were SARS-CoV-2 seropositive at baseline.

The chain is made from TRBV7-2 and TRBJ2-6; TRBD1 matches 10 bases in the middle. The source of this sequence is an adult who received the AZD1222 COVID-19 vaccine. This material consisted of peripheral blood, taken 28 days after the second AZD1222 dose. The DNA sequence reads TGTGCCAGCAGCTCAATGGCGACAGGGGGCTTGAATGGGGCCAACGTCCTGACTTTC. This is translated as CASSSMATGGLNGANVLTF.